The 2 T cell receptor beta chains presented below share a single source sample, sequenced in a study of high-grade serous ovarian cancer treatment subgroups (dated by TCRdb to the early 2020s). Tumor samples were obtained before definitive surgery or chemotherapy. Receptors were amplified or captured by the immunoSEQ multiplex PCR assay. What TCRdb holds here is the immuneACCESS table cut down to in-frame rearrangements. Part of the clones is not present; checked against another copy, under half of the missing clones reflect an unresolved V gene, and the others are unexplained. The sample table holds about 33,000 clones, of which around three quarters were seen once. Roughly 3% of the sample is held by the ten biggest clonotypes. The sample comprised tumor tissue. The receptors shown here come from a human donor with high-grade serous ovarian cancer.

This clone was picked up a small number of times. J is TRBJ1-2 and V is TRBV10-3; perhaps TRBD1 as D (5 bases). Germline V gives CDR1 ENHRY, CDR2 SYGVKD. V was cut by 2 bases and J by 4 bases, with 14 bases left in between. This CDR3 has 15 amino acids. As DNA, the CDR3 is TGTGCCATCAGTGAGAGTTGGGGACGCAGCTATGGCTACACCTTC. Encoded protein: CAISESWGRSYGYTF.

The chain joins TRBV14 to TRBJ1-1; 11 bases agree with TRBD1. With V trimmed by 5 bases and J by 0 bases, 5 bases remained unmatched. CDR1 and CDR2 from the germline V gene are SGHDN and FVKESK. This CDR3 spans 16 amino acids. The CDR3 protein is CASSFRTGGMNTEAFF. In DNA form, the CDR3 reads TGTGCCAGCAGCTTCCGGACAGGGGGCATGAACACTGAAGCTTTCTTT. The whole variable domain, filled in from reference TRBV14 and TRBJ1-1, reads EAGVTQFPSHSVIEKGQTVTLRCDPISGHDNLYWYRRVMGKEIKFLLHFVKESKQDESGMPNNRFLAERTGGTYSTLKVQPAELEDSGVYFCASSFRTGGMNTEAFFGQGTRLTVV.